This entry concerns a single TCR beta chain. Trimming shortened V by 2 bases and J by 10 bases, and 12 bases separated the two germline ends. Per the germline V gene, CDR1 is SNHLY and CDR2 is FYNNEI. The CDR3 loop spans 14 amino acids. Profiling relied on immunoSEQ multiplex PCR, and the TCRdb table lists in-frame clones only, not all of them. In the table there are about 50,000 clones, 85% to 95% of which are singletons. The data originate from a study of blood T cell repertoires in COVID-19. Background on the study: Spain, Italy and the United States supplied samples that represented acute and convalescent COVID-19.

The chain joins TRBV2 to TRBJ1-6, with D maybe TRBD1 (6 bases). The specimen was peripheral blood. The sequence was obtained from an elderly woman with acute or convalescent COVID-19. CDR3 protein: CASSEQGFGSPLHF. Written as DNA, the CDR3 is TGTGCCAGCAGTGAACAGGGGTTTGGCTCACCCCTCCACTTT.